These 17 T cell receptor beta chains were all obtained from the same sample, sequenced in a study of cytomegalovirus exposure and HLA in healthy donors. The PCR had 60 Vbeta and 13 Jbeta primers. The data were produced by immunoSEQ multiplex PCR, yet TCRdb's version contains in-frame clones alone and is incomplete. The table has around 120,000 clones, less than 75% seen once; the top ten hold around 4%. The sample comprised PBMCs. These receptors were taken from a woman aged 40 to 50 in good health and CMV-seronegative.

V and J are TRBV6-1 and TRBJ2-5, with 10 bases that match TRBD1. The DNA end lines up better with TRBJ2-7; the J call may be wrong. Germline values: CDR1 MNHNS, CDR2 SASEGT. This CDR3 has 13 residues. In DNA, the CDR3 is TGTGCCAGCAGTGGGGGACAGGGGAGCGAGCAGTACTTC. Amino acid sequence: CASSGGQGSEQYF.

The V gene is TRBV28, the J gene TRBJ1-1; possibly TRBD1 for D (5 bases). CDR1 and CDR2 from the germline V gene are MDHEN and SYDVKM. Trimming pared 6 bases from V and 1 base from J, leaving 15 bases between. CDR3 length: 15 residues. The CDR3 protein is CASSPGGNGNTEAFF. DNA of the CDR3: TGTGCCAGCAGCCCCGGGGGTAATGGGAACACTGAAGCTTTCTTT.

The CDR3 DNA sequence: TGTGCCAGCAGTTCTGGGACTAGCGGGTGGGAGCAGTACTTC. This translates into CASSSGTSGWEQYF. V usage is TRBV27 and J usage is TRBJ2-5, with 12 bases lining up with TRBD2. The CDR3 extends over 14 amino acids. J lost 11 bases, V lost 4 bases, and 8 bases had no gene match. Germline CDR1 is MNHEY and CDR2 is SMNVEV (reference sequence).

The V and J genes are TRBV5-4 and TRBJ2-1; D may be TRBD1 (5 bases). Germline lookup yields CDR1 SGHNT and CDR2 YYREEE (reference sequence). The CDR3 is 15 amino acids. V lost 1 base to trimming and J lost 5 bases, with 13 bases between them. The CDR3 loop reads CASSLQSQGNNEQFF. DNA for the CDR3: TGTGCCAGCAGCTTGCAGTCGCAGGGAAACAATGAGCAGTTCTTC.

The V gene is TRBV27, the J gene TRBJ2-1; TRBD2 matches at 7 bases. After removal of 9 bases from V and 8 bases from J, the junction contained 10 bases not matched to a gene. The CDR3 sequence is 13 residues long. The V gene's germline CDR1 is MNHEY and CDR2 SMNVEV (reference sequence). The DNA for the CDR3 is TGTGCCAGTGGACTGGCGGGAGTGGATGAGCAGTTCTTC. Translation gives CASGLAGVDEQFF.

This chain links TRBV7-2 with TRBJ2-1, with 7 bases that match TRBD2. After removal of 1 base from V and 2 bases from J, the junction contained 11 bases not matched to a gene. This CDR3 has 18 amino acids. Looked up from germline, CDR1 is SGHTA and CDR2 is FQGNSA. Here the CDR3 reads CASSLGGSGAGAYNEQFF. CDR3 coding DNA: TGTGCCAGCAGCTTAGGGGGAAGTGGGGCGGGGGCCTACAATGAGCAGTTCTTC. Based on the CDR3 plus reference TRBV7-2 and TRBJ2-1, the full variable domain is GAGVSQSPSNKVTEKGKDVELRCDPISGHTALYWYRQSLGQGLEFLIYFQGNSAPDKSGLPSDRFSAERTGGSVSTLTIQRTQQEDSAVYLCASSLGGSGAGAYNEQFFGPGTRLTVL.

V gene TRBV18 combines with J gene TRBJ2-7; TRBD2 matches at 8 bases. V shed 3 bases and J 7 bases; nucleotides not matched to a gene: 11. CDR3 length: 15 residues. Germline CDR1 and CDR2: KGHSH and LQKENI. CDR3: CASSPSAGGPREQYF. CDR3 nucleotides: TGTGCCAGCTCACCGTCCGCGGGGGGCCCAAGGGAGCAGTACTTC. The whole variable domain, remainder taken from reference TRBV18 and TRBJ2-7, is NAGVMQNPRHLVRRRGQEARLRCSPMKGHSHVYWYRQLPEEGLKFMVYLQKENIIDESGMPKERFSAEFPKEGPSILRIQQVVRGDSAAYFCASSPSAGGPREQYFGPGTRLTVT.

The genes are TRBV28 and TRBJ2-2; 8 bases agree with TRBD2. V shed 9 bases and J 8 bases; nucleotides not matched to a gene: 2. The CDR3 is 11 amino acids. Germline loops: CDR1 MDHEN, CDR2 SYDVKM. The CDR3 is CASSGTGELFF. The DNA of the CDR3 is TGTGCCAGTAGCGGGACTGGGGAGCTGTTTTTT.

This chain connects TRBV11-2 to TRBJ2-4; TRBD2 matches at 14 bases. With V trimmed by 6 bases and J by 1 base, 5 bases remained unmatched. CDR1 is SGHAT, CDR2 FQNNGV, per germline. There are 17 residues in the CDR3. The CDR3, as DNA: TGTGCCAGCAGGGGACTAGCGGGAGACCGGGCCAAAAACATTCAGTACTTC. Encoded protein: CASRGLAGDRAKNIQYF.

CDR3: CASSWGGGSYEQYF. CDR3 in DNA: TGTGCCAGCAGCTGGGGCGGGGGCTCCTACGAGCAGTACTTC. The chain has TRBV5-8 and TRBJ2-7, with 7 bases matching TRBD2. CDR3 length equals 14 residues. Germline CDR1 and CDR2: SGHTS and YDEGEE. The V segment lost 3 bases and the J segment 0 bases; nucleotides outside the gene matches: 3.

The CDR3 nucleotides read TGTGCCAGCAGTTACTCGAGACAGCCCTACGAGCAGTACTTC. Translating gives CASSYSRQPYEQYF. V usage is TRBV6-5 and J usage is TRBJ2-7, with TRBD1 as a possible D gene (5 bases). V was trimmed by 0 bases and J by 2 bases, leaving 8 bases between them. CDR3 length: 14 amino acids. Germline assignment: CDR1 MNHEY and CDR2 SVGAGI.

The genes are TRBV4-2 and TRBJ1-6; D not certain. Per the germline V gene, CDR1 is LGHNA and CDR2 is YNFKEQ. Trimming took 0 bases from V and 9 from J, leaving 15 bases between them. The length of the CDR3 is 16 residues. CDR3 in DNA: TGTGCCAGCAGCCAAGATCTTGCTAGGCTCTCTTCACCCCTCCACTTT. Protein sequence: CASSQDLARLSSPLHF.

CDR3 region: CASSLVPPDRGLDTQYF. CDR3 sequence (DNA): TGTGCCAGCAGCTTAGTCCCACCAGACAGGGGGCTCGATACGCAGTATTTT. The chain links TRBV11-2 to TRBJ2-3; TRBD1 matches at 10 bases. V trimming: 1 base; J trimming: 6 bases; junction bases outside the gene matches: 10. This CDR3 contains 17 residues. Germline values: CDR1 SGHAT, CDR2 FQNNGV. The whole variable domain, filled in from reference TRBV11-2 and TRBJ2-3, reads EAGVAQSPRYKIIEKRQSVAFWCNPISGHATLYWYQQILGQGPKLLIQFQNNGVVDDSQLPKDRFSAERLKGVDSTLKIQPAKLEDSAVYLCASSLVPPDRGLDTQYFGPGTRLTVL.

As DNA, the CDR3 is TGCAGCGTTGAAGACAGGGTGAACACTGAAGCTTTCTTT. This codes for CSVEDRVNTEAFF. This chain uses TRBV29-1 with TRBJ1-1, with a weak D call TRBD1 (5 bases). The CDR3 totals 13 residues. The germline V gene encodes CDR1 SQVTM and CDR2 ANQGSEA. Trimming cost V 0 bases and J 0 bases, with 5 bases left between them.

The table lists this clone with a count of one. V is TRBV6-5 and J is TRBJ2-1, with D unclear. V was cut by 5 bases and J by 3 bases, with 14 bases left in between. The CDR3 spans 15 residues. Germline V lookup: CDR1 MNHEY, CDR2 SVGAGI. The CDR3 nucleotides are TGTGCCAGCAGTGCCGCCAGGTCCAACTACAATGAGCAGTTCTTC. Protein product: CASSAARSNYNEQFF.

This chain connects TRBV5-1 to TRBJ1-1; D possibly corresponds to TRBD1 (6 bases). The CDR3 loop spans 14 amino acids. V lost 4 bases and J lost 1, with 11 bases in between. Germline V gene data show CDR1 as SGHRS and CDR2 as YFSETQ. The CDR3 region is CASSLTGQNTEAFF. Written as DNA, the CDR3 is TGCGCCAGCAGCCTCACGGGACAGAACACTGAAGCTTTCTTT.

This clone appeared a single time. This chain connects TRBV6-5 to TRBJ1-6; 7 nucleotides line up with TRBD1. The trim removed 6 bases at V and 8 bases at J, leaving 7 bases unmatched. Per germline, CDR1 MNHEY and CDR2 SVGAGI. This CDR3 contains 14 residues. The CDR3 protein is CASRVTGKHSPLHF. The DNA for the CDR3 is TGTGCCAGCAGGGTGACAGGGAAACATTCACCCCTCCACTTT.